The 6 T cell receptor beta chains presented below share a single source sample, sequenced in a study of blood T cell repertoires in COVID-19. Method: immunoSEQ multiplex PCR; TCRdb's copy keeps in-frame clones and lacks some. The sample consists of over 50,000 clones, 70% to 85% of them appearing once. Sequenced input: peripheral blood. These receptors were taken from a human donor in a cohort sampled during active COVID-19.

The gene calls are TRBV24-1 and TRBJ2-7; D possibly corresponds to TRBD1 (6 bases). CDR3 size: 14 residues. With 4 bases removed from V and 3 bases from J, the gap between germline ends came to 12 bases. Per germline, CDR1 KGHDR and CDR2 SFDVKD. Here the CDR3 reads CATSDTKGGYEQYF. The CDR3 coding sequence is TGTGCCACCAGTGACACGAAAGGGGGCTACGAGCAGTACTTC.

This chain joins TRBV15 and TRBJ1-1; D not certain. This CDR3 is built from 15 residues. Germline CDR1 is LNHNV and CDR2 is YYDKDF (reference sequence). Trimming removed 1 base from V and 0 bases from J, with 9 bases in between. The CDR3 nucleotides read TGTGCCACCAGCAGAGTTTCAGCGGTGAACACTGAAGCTTTCTTT. It translates to CATSRVSAVNTEAFF.

This chain joins TRBV4-1 and TRBJ2-1; 13 bases align to TRBD2. J gave up 4 bases and V 4 bases, and 7 bases lay outside the gene matches. Germline CDR1 reads MGHRA; CDR2 reads YSYEKL. The CDR3 loop spans 17 amino acids. The CDR3 DNA sequence: TGCGCCAGCAGCCGAAGACTAGCGGGGGGAATGTACAATGAGCAGTTCTTC. Protein sequence: CASSRRLAGGMYNEQFF.

V is TRBV3-1 (or the pseudogene TRBV3-2) and J is TRBJ1-5; possibly TRBD1 for D (6 bases). Germline CDR1 is LGHDT and CDR2 is YNNKEL (reference sequence). The CDR3 covers 15 residues. V shed 0 bases and J shed 6 bases, with 12 bases lying between them. For the CDR3, the DNA is TGTGCCAGCAGCCAAGACAGGGGATTGGGTCAGCCCCAGCATTTT. Translation gives CASSQDRGLGQPQHF.

This clone has only a few counts. The V call is TRBV7-8, the J call TRBJ2-3, with 12 bases that match TRBD2. V shed 5 bases and J 8 bases; nucleotides not matched to a gene: 11. This CDR3 has 16 residues. Germline assignment: CDR1 SGHVS and CDR2 FQNEAQ. This CDR3 is CASSTGLAGTLGTQYF. The DNA of the CDR3 is TGTGCCAGCAGCACGGGACTAGCGGGCACTTTGGGTACGCAGTATTTT. Drawing the rest from reference TRBV7-8 and TRBJ2-3, the complete variable domain is GAGVSQSPRYKVAKRGQDVALRCDPISGHVSLFWYQQALGQGPEFLTYFQNEAQLDKSGLPSDRFFAERPEGSVSTLKIQRTQQEDSAVYLCASSTGLAGTLGTQYFGPGTRLTVL.

CDR3 in amino acids: CASSSSGVSTDTQYF. CDR3 nucleotide sequence: TGTGCCAGCAGTTCAAGCGGGGTTAGCACAGATACGCAGTATTTT. This chain connects TRBV9 to TRBJ2-3, with 7 bases that match TRBD2. Germline trimming cut 5 bases from V and 0 bases from J; bases unmatched to any gene: 6. Germline lookup yields CDR1 SGDLS and CDR2 YYNGEE. The length of the CDR3 is 15 residues. Full variable domain (outside the CDR3, taken from reference TRBV9 and TRBJ2-3): DSGVTQTPKHLITATGQRVTLRCSPRSGDLSVYWYQQSLDQGLQFLIQYYNGEERAKGNILERFSAQQFPDLHSELNLSSLELGDSALYFCASSSSGVSTDTQYFGPGTRLTVL.